This T cell receptor beta chain was sequenced in a study of OX40 agonist ivuxolimab in advanced cancers. Study at large: A mean age of about 56 years, range about 20 to 79, was recorded, and approximately 85% were male. Three patients, one with hepatocellular carcinoma and two with cutaneous melanoma, responded partially. Study-level findings and limits: Researchers did not establish what antigens the expanded peripheral T cells target.

The table came from immunoSEQ multiplex PCR; TCRdb's copy has only in-frame clones and leaves some out. This sample has 43,000 or so clones, with about 87% found just once. The CDR3 sequence is 13 residues long. CDR1 LNHDA and CDR2 SQIVND come from the germline V gene (reference sequence). The V gene end was trimmed by 7 bases and the J gene end by 8 bases; junction bases not matched to a gene: 8. Concerning this clone: What it binds is not known.

The sequence came from an adult with an advanced solid tumor such as melanoma, head and neck, liver or kidney cancer. The sample was CD4+ or CD8+ T cells sorted from blood, taken in a trial of the OX40 agonist ivuxolimab. The V and J genes are TRBV19 and TRBJ1-2; 9 bases align to TRBD1. The CDR3 loop is CASTSQGARGYTF. The CDR3 DNA follows: TGTGCCAGTACCTCACAGGGGGCGCGCGGCTACACCTTC.